A selection of T cell receptor beta chains follows, all from one sample in a study of T cell repertoires in cytomegalovirus infection. No antigen has been identified for these receptors. TCRdb re-called the reads with MiXCR, one entry per CDR3 protein. Of 550,000 to 700,000 distinct CDR3 sequences listed, around 40% are singletons. The sequencing used cultured PBMCs, collected from culture after CMV antigen stimulation. Receptor source: a human donor in good health (CMV status not recorded). Some clones in this sample may be carry-over from other donors' samples. The CDR3 runs from the conserved cysteine through the conserved F or W. The D gene is left open where the match is weak. For some rows the clone size is stated as once, few or many, or as a class when expanded; others skip it.

cdr3_aa: CASSQSGQGVETQYF
cdr3_nt: TGCGCCAGCAGCCAGTCGGGACAGGGGGTAGAGACCCAGTACTTC
cdr3_length: 15
clone_size: .
v_call: TRBV4-1
j_call: TRBJ2-5
d_call: TRBD1

cdr3_aa: CASRRTGTGGTGELFF
cdr3_nt: TGTGCCAGCAGGAGAACCGGGACAGGGGGCACCGGGGAGCTGTTTTTT
cdr3_length: 16
clone_size: .
v_call: TRBV12-3/TRBV12-4
j_call: TRBJ2-2
d_call: TRBD1

cdr3_aa: CSARKTGTGITEAFF
cdr3_nt: TGCAGTGCTAGAAAAACCGGGACAGGGATAACTGAAGCTTTCTTT
cdr3_length: 15
clone_size: .
v_call: TRBV20-1
j_call: TRBJ1-1
d_call: TRBD1

cdr3_aa: CASSSRSRREAFF
cdr3_nt: TGTGCCAGCAGCTCGAGGTCGAGGAGGGAAGCTTTCTTT
cdr3_length: 13
clone_size: .
v_call: TRBV7-2
j_call: TRBJ1-1
d_call: .

cdr3_aa: CASSLERQGLSLF
cdr3_nt: TGTGCCAGCAGCTTAGAGCGACAGGGCCTCTCGTTATTT
cdr3_length: 13
clone_size: .
v_call: TRBV7-2
j_call: TRBJ2-3
d_call: TRBD1

cdr3_aa: CASTFGETQETQYF
cdr3_nt: TGTGCCAGCACCTTCGGGGAGACCCAAGAGACCCAGTACTTC
cdr3_length: 14
clone_size: .
v_call: TRBV5-4
j_call: TRBJ2-5
d_call: .

cdr3_aa: CASSSEGNTDTQYF
cdr3_nt: TGTGCCAGCAGCTCGGAGGGAAACACAGATACGCAGTATTTT
cdr3_length: 14
clone_size: few
v_call: TRBV7-2
j_call: TRBJ2-3
d_call: .

cdr3_aa: CASTKTSGSYNEQFF
cdr3_nt: TGTGCCAGCACCAAGACTAGCGGCTCCTACAATGAGCAGTTCTTC
cdr3_length: 15
clone_size: .
v_call: TRBV12-3/TRBV12-4
j_call: TRBJ2-1
d_call: TRBD2

cdr3_aa: CASSLKTDYSNQPQHF
cdr3_nt: TGTGCCAGCAGCTTAAAGACAGATTATAGCAATCAGCCCCAGCATTTT
cdr3_length: 16
clone_size: .
v_call: TRBV7-8
j_call: TRBJ1-5
d_call: .

cdr3_aa: CASSYRTVPNYGYTF
cdr3_nt: TGTGCCAGCAGCTACAGGACAGTACCTAACTATGGCTACACCTTC
cdr3_length: 15
clone_size: .
v_call: TRBV6-2/TRBV6-3
j_call: TRBJ1-2
d_call: .

cdr3_aa: CASSPHGQETQFF
cdr3_nt: TGTGCCAGCAGCCCCCACGGGCAAGAGACCCAGTTCTTC
cdr3_length: 13
clone_size: .
v_call: TRBV7-4
j_call: TRBJ2-1
d_call: .

cdr3_aa: CASSPGRHSYEQYF
cdr3_nt: TGTGCCAGCAGCCCGGGACGGCACTCCTACGAGCAGTACTTC
cdr3_length: 14
clone_size: .
v_call: TRBV5-4
j_call: TRBJ2-7
d_call: .

cdr3_aa: CASSERLAGLTDTQYF
cdr3_nt: TGTGCCAGCAGCGAACGACTAGCGGGGCTCACAGATACGCAGTATTTT
cdr3_length: 16
clone_size: few
v_call: TRBV7-6
j_call: TRBJ2-3
d_call: TRBD2

cdr3_aa: CASSFRARGYGYTF
cdr3_nt: TGTGCCAGCAGTTTCCGGGCCCGTGGCTATGGCTACACCTTC
cdr3_length: 14
clone_size: .
v_call: TRBV27
j_call: TRBJ1-2
d_call: .

cdr3_aa: CASSLVTGSNQPQHF
cdr3_nt: TGTGCCAGCAGCTTAGTTACAGGTAGCAATCAGCCCCAGCATTTT
cdr3_length: 15
clone_size: .
v_call: TRBV7-9
j_call: TRBJ1-5
d_call: .

cdr3_aa: CASSLRRGGSANTGELFF
cdr3_nt: TGTGCCAGCAGCTTGCGGAGGGGCGGGAGCGCGAACACCGGGGAGCTGTTTTTT
cdr3_length: 18
clone_size: .
v_call: TRBV7-8
j_call: TRBJ2-2
d_call: TRBD2

cdr3_aa: CASSHVRSYQETQYF
cdr3_nt: TGTGCCAGCAGCCACGTGCGGTCGTACCAAGAGACCCAGTACTTC
cdr3_length: 15
clone_size: .
v_call: TRBV14
j_call: TRBJ2-5
d_call: .

cdr3_aa: CASSSKIQPPDGYTF
cdr3_nt: TGTGCCAGTAGTTCTAAAATACAGCCTCCGGATGGCTACACCTTC
cdr3_length: 15
clone_size: few
v_call: TRBV19
j_call: TRBJ1-2
d_call: .

cdr3_aa: CASIRGSSSYNEQFF
cdr3_nt: TGTGCCAGCATCCGAGGGTCCAGCTCCTACAATGAGCAGTTCTTC
cdr3_length: 15
clone_size: .
v_call: TRBV12-3/TRBV12-4
j_call: TRBJ2-1
d_call: .

cdr3_aa: CASSARLAVGETQYF
cdr3_nt: TGTGCCAGCAGCGCACGACTAGCCGTGGGGGAGACCCAGTACTTC
cdr3_length: 15
clone_size: .
v_call: TRBV11-1
j_call: TRBJ2-5
d_call: TRBD2

cdr3_aa: CASSRQGIDHGYTF
cdr3_nt: TGTGCCAGTAGTAGACAGGGAATCGATCACGGCTACACCTTC
cdr3_length: 14
clone_size: .
v_call: TRBV19
j_call: TRBJ1-2
d_call: TRBD1

cdr3_aa: CASSEAGRAYNEQFF
cdr3_nt: TGTGCCAGCAGTGAAGCGGGGAGGGCCTACAATGAGCAGTTCTTC
cdr3_length: 15
clone_size: .
v_call: TRBV2
j_call: TRBJ2-1
d_call: TRBD2

cdr3_aa: CSAPLGSGNTEAFF
cdr3_nt: TGCAGTGCTCCCTTAGGATCTGGCAACACTGAAGCTTTCTTT
cdr3_length: 14
clone_size: .
v_call: TRBV20-1
j_call: TRBJ1-1
d_call: .

cdr3_aa: CASSLAWPSGIYNEQFF
cdr3_nt: TGTGCCAGCAGCTTAGCGTGGCCTAGCGGGATCTACAATGAGCAGTTCTTC
cdr3_length: 17
clone_size: few
v_call: TRBV7-9
j_call: TRBJ2-1
d_call: TRBD2

cdr3_aa: CASSPGGTNTEAFF
cdr3_nt: TGTGCCAGTAGTCCAGGGGGCACGAACACTGAAGCTTTCTTT
cdr3_length: 14
clone_size: many
v_call: TRBV19
j_call: TRBJ1-1
d_call: TRBD1

cdr3_aa: CASSYSGLGRVGTEAFF
cdr3_nt: TGTGCCAGCAGTTACTCGGGACTGGGCAGGGTAGGGACTGAAGCTTTCTTT
cdr3_length: 17
clone_size: few
v_call: TRBV6-5
j_call: TRBJ1-1
d_call: .

cdr3_aa: CATKATGVGNTIYF
cdr3_nt: TGTGCCACCAAGGCGACAGGGGTCGGAAACACCATATATTTT
cdr3_length: 14
clone_size: .
v_call: TRBV7-9
j_call: TRBJ1-3
d_call: TRBD1

cdr3_aa: CAISGGATYEQYF
cdr3_nt: TGTGCCATCAGTGGTGGGGCCACCTACGAGCAGTACTTC
cdr3_length: 13
clone_size: .
v_call: TRBV10-3
j_call: TRBJ2-7
d_call: .

cdr3_aa: CASSRQGGLAYNEQFF
cdr3_nt: TGTGCCAGCAGCCGCCAAGGGGGACTAGCCTACAATGAGCAGTTCTTC
cdr3_length: 16
clone_size: .
v_call: TRBV7-2
j_call: TRBJ2-1
d_call: TRBD2

cdr3_aa: CASSLRQIAYEQYF
cdr3_nt: TGTGCCAGCAGCTTAAGGCAGATCGCCTACGAGCAGTACTTC
cdr3_length: 14
clone_size: .
v_call: TRBV11-2
j_call: TRBJ2-7
d_call: .

cdr3_aa: CASSYPSPGQFF
cdr3_nt: TGTGCCAGCAGTTACCCGAGTCCGGGGCAGTTCTTC
cdr3_length: 12
clone_size: few
v_call: TRBV6-2/TRBV6-3
j_call: TRBJ2-1
d_call: .

cdr3_aa: CASRPPGGWYNEQFF
cdr3_nt: TGTGCCAGCAGACCCCCCGGGGGGTGGTACAATGAGCAGTTCTTC
cdr3_length: 15
clone_size: .
v_call: TRBV7-6
j_call: TRBJ2-1
d_call: TRBD2

cdr3_aa: CASSLGAGFYGYTF
cdr3_nt: TGTGCCAGCAGCTTAGGGGCAGGGTTCTATGGCTACACCTTC
cdr3_length: 14
clone_size: many
v_call: TRBV7-2
j_call: TRBJ1-2
d_call: .

cdr3_aa: CASRGGERSNQPQHF
cdr3_nt: TGTGCCAGCAGAGGCGGAGAAAGGTCGAATCAGCCCCAGCATTTT
cdr3_length: 15
clone_size: .
v_call: TRBV28
j_call: TRBJ1-5
d_call: .

cdr3_aa: CASSSGGGRDTQYF
cdr3_nt: TGTGCCAGCAGCTCCGGAGGGGGTCGAGATACGCAGTATTTT
cdr3_length: 14
clone_size: many
v_call: TRBV7-2
j_call: TRBJ2-3
d_call: .

cdr3_aa: CSADDRDRTLETQYF
cdr3_nt: TGCAGTGCCGACGACCGGGACAGAACTTTAGAGACCCAGTACTTC
cdr3_length: 15
clone_size: .
v_call: TRBV20-1
j_call: TRBJ2-5
d_call: TRBD1

cdr3_aa: CASSLVGAQVDTQYF
cdr3_nt: TGTGCCAGCAGTTTAGTGGGGGCCCAGGTGGATACGCAGTATTTT
cdr3_length: 15
clone_size: .
v_call: TRBV12-3/TRBV12-4
j_call: TRBJ2-3
d_call: .

cdr3_aa: CASSPGLRGTSFNYGYTF
cdr3_nt: TGTGCCAGCTCACCGGGACTGAGGGGGACGTCCTTTAACTATGGCTACACCTTC
cdr3_length: 18
clone_size: .
v_call: TRBV18
j_call: TRBJ1-2
d_call: .

cdr3_aa: CASSEAWGLDEKLFF
cdr3_nt: TGTGCCAGCAGTGAAGCGTGGGGGCTGGATGAAAAACTGTTTTTT
cdr3_length: 15
clone_size: few
v_call: TRBV6-1
j_call: TRBJ1-4
d_call: .

cdr3_aa: CASSSRTSGDEQYF
cdr3_nt: TGTGCCAGCAGTTCTCGGACTAGCGGGGACGAGCAGTACTTC
cdr3_length: 14
clone_size: few
v_call: TRBV7-9
j_call: TRBJ2-7
d_call: TRBD2

cdr3_aa: CASSASGRYTDTQYF
cdr3_nt: TGTGCCAGCAGCGCGAGCGGGAGGTACACAGATACGCAGTATTTT
cdr3_length: 15
clone_size: .
v_call: TRBV7-9
j_call: TRBJ2-3
d_call: TRBD2

cdr3_aa: CSAISDGEQFF
cdr3_nt: TGCAGTGCTATATCGGACGGTGAGCAGTTCTTC
cdr3_length: 11
clone_size: .
v_call: TRBV20-1
j_call: TRBJ2-1
d_call: .

cdr3_aa: CASSLGSGFYTGELFF
cdr3_nt: TGTGCCAGCAGCTTGGGTTCGGGTTTCTACACCGGGGAGCTGTTTTTT
cdr3_length: 16
clone_size: .
v_call: TRBV5-6
j_call: TRBJ2-2
d_call: .

cdr3_aa: CASSGGLLLEQYF
cdr3_nt: TGTGCCAGCAGTGGAGGGTTGCTGTTAGAGCAGTACTTC
cdr3_length: 13
clone_size: .
v_call: TRBV2
j_call: TRBJ2-7
d_call: .

cdr3_aa: CSARDDSGREIQYF
cdr3_nt: TGCAGTGCTAGAGATGATTCCGGGAGGGAGATTCAGTACTTC
cdr3_length: 14
clone_size: .
v_call: TRBV20-1
j_call: TRBJ2-4
d_call: TRBD2

cdr3_aa: CATSSRNRVTQYF
cdr3_nt: TGTGCCACCAGCAGTCGCAACCGCGTTACGCAGTATTTT
cdr3_length: 13
clone_size: .
v_call: TRBV15
j_call: TRBJ2-3
d_call: .

cdr3_aa: CASSGEGTGTYEQYF
cdr3_nt: TGTGCCAGTAGTGGTGAGGGGACAGGGACCTACGAGCAGTACTTC
cdr3_length: 15
clone_size: .
v_call: TRBV19
j_call: TRBJ2-7
d_call: TRBD1

cdr3_aa: CASSLVSGTDDIPLHF
cdr3_nt: TGTGCCAGCAGCTTAGTTTCCGGGACGGACGATATCCCCCTCCACTTT
cdr3_length: 16
clone_size: few
v_call: TRBV7-2
j_call: TRBJ1-6
d_call: .

cdr3_aa: CASSYKGGASYEQYF
cdr3_nt: TGTGCCAGCAGCTACAAGGGGGGCGCCTCCTACGAGCAGTACTTC
cdr3_length: 15
clone_size: few
v_call: TRBV7-2
j_call: TRBJ2-7
d_call: .

cdr3_aa: CATAVAGGLPDTQYF
cdr3_nt: TGTGCCACCGCCGTCGCGGGGGGGCTCCCAGATACGCAGTATTTT
cdr3_length: 15
clone_size: few
v_call: TRBV24-1
j_call: TRBJ2-3
d_call: TRBD2

cdr3_aa: CASSYLRNNEQFF
cdr3_nt: TGTGCCAGCAGTTATCTCCGGAACAATGAGCAGTTCTTC
cdr3_length: 13
clone_size: .
v_call: TRBV6-5
j_call: TRBJ2-1
d_call: .

cdr3_aa: CASSYWTGTSGSGWEQYF
cdr3_nt: TGTGCCAGCAGTTACTGGACCGGGACTAGCGGTTCCGGTTGGGAGCAGTACTTC
cdr3_length: 18
clone_size: .
v_call: TRBV6-5
j_call: TRBJ2-7
d_call: TRBD2

cdr3_aa: CSAAQHTQYF
cdr3_nt: TGCAGTGCCGCCCAACATACGCAGTATTTT
cdr3_length: 10
clone_size: .
v_call: TRBV20-1
j_call: TRBJ2-3
d_call: .

cdr3_aa: CASRPAAPPGDTQYF
cdr3_nt: TGTGCCAGCAGACCTGCGGCGCCCCCCGGAGATACGCAGTATTTT
cdr3_length: 15
clone_size: once
v_call: TRBV5-4
j_call: TRBJ2-3
d_call: .

cdr3_aa: CASSANPDQPQHF
cdr3_nt: TGTGCCAGCAGCGCCAACCCGGATCAGCCCCAGCATTTT
cdr3_length: 13
clone_size: .
v_call: TRBV7-6
j_call: TRBJ1-5
d_call: .

cdr3_aa: CASRIVSSAEKLFF
cdr3_nt: TGTGCCAGCAGAATAGTCAGTTCAGCTGAAAAACTGTTTTTT
cdr3_length: 14
clone_size: few
v_call: TRBV6-1
j_call: TRBJ1-4
d_call: .